These 14 T cell receptor beta chains originate from one sample sequenced in a study of CD8+CD57+ T cells in acquired aplastic anemia. The sequenced patients had an expansion of CD8+CD57+ cells seen by flow cytometry. Profiling of TCR beta VDJ combinations and CDR3 sequences used genomic DNA as template. TCRdb independently ran MiXCR on the reads; one entry per CDR3 protein. The sample includes under 350,000 distinct CDR3 sequences, 56% of them seen just once. The sequencing sample was made of sorted CD4+, CD8+, or CD8+CD57+ T cells (not recorded which) from PBMCs. The receptors derive from a human donor with aplastic anemia.

The chain employs TRBV15 and TRBJ2-7, with 9 bases that match TRBD1. Looked up from germline, CDR1 is LNHNV and CDR2 is YYDKDF (reference sequence). With V trimmed by 4 bases and J by 7 bases, 8 bases remained unmatched. The CDR3 has 14 residues. The chain's CDR3 is CATSTPGQGYEQYF. For the CDR3, the DNA is TGTGCCACCAGCACACCGGGACAGGGATATGAGCAGTACTTC.

The rearrangement uses TRBV7-6 and TRBJ1-1, with 8 nucleotides matching TRBD1. CDR1 and CDR2 (germline): SGHVS, FNYEAQ. Trimming cost V 1 base and J 0 bases; bases outside gene matches: 4. This CDR3 is 16 amino acids long. CDR3 in DNA: TGTGCCAGCAGCTTAGTTCCAGGGGGCGTGAACACTGAAGCTTTCTTT. This sequence encodes CASSLVPGGVNTEAFF.

The chain couples TRBV12-3 or TRBV12-4 to TRBJ2-7; D uncertain. V dropped 7 bases and J dropped 5 bases, with 9 bases sitting between them. This CDR3 spans 11 amino acids. Written as DNA, the CDR3 is TGTGCCAGCACGTCACATGACGAGCAGTACTTC. It codes for CASTSHDEQYF.

This clonotype was recorded once. The J gene is TRBJ2-5, the V gene TRBV24-1, with D perhaps TRBD1 (5 bases). CDR1 is KGHDR, CDR2 SFDVKD, per germline. The CDR3 loop spans 14 amino acids. V was shortened by 10 bases and J by 2 bases, with 16 bases between the two germline ends. The chain's CDR3 is CATASADTQETQYF. The DNA of the CDR3 is TGTGCCACAGCAAGTGCGGACACTCAAGAGACCCAGTACTTC.

The J gene is TRBJ2-5, the V gene TRBV7-2; 7 bases agree with TRBD1. The CDR3 is 15 amino acids. The junction had 6 bases not matched to a gene; V was cut back by 4 bases and J by 1 base. CDR1 and CDR2 from the germline V gene are SGHTA and FQGNSA. CDR3 sequence: CASSSTGNFQETQYF. CDR3 in DNA: TGTGCCAGCAGCTCGACAGGGAACTTCCAAGAGACCCAGTACTTC.

This clonotype was observed once. This chain links TRBV7-9 with TRBJ2-7; D unresolved. Looked up from germline, CDR1 is SEHNR and CDR2 is FQNEAQ (reference sequence). There are 13 residues in the CDR3. Deletions cut 2 bases from V and 5 bases from J, with 10 bases between. This CDR3 reads CASSLSRVHEQYF. The DNA of the CDR3 is TGTGCCAGCAGCTTATCTCGCGTCCACGAGCAGTACTTC.

A few counts support this clonotype. V is TRBV7-9 and J is TRBJ2-7, with TRBD2 identical over 10 bases. The ends lost 3 bases at V and 11 bases at J; junction bases unmatched: 4. The CDR3 loop spans 12 amino acids. The germline V gene has CDR1 SEHNR and CDR2 FQNEAQ (reference sequence). The chain's CDR3 is CASSFLAGVEYF. The CDR3 nucleotides read TGTGCCAGCAGCTTTCTAGCGGGAGTAGAGTACTTC. Full variable domain (remainder filled in from reference TRBV7-9 and TRBJ2-7): DTGVSQNPRHKITKRGQNVTFRCDPISEHNRLYWYRQTLGQGPEFLTYFQNEAQLEKSRLLSDRFSAERPKGSFSTLEIQRTEQGDSAMYLCASSFLAGVEYFGPGTRLTVT.

The table lists this clonotype with many counts. The CDR3 coding sequence is TGTGCCAGCAGCGTAGCGGCATCCGTGGGAGAGACCCAGTACTTC. Encoded protein: CASSVAASVGETQYF. The genes are TRBV9 and TRBJ2-5; D ambiguous. The CDR3 loop spans 15 amino acids. V gave up 0 bases and J gave up 4 bases, with 13 bases separating them. Looked up from germline, CDR1 is SGDLS and CDR2 is YYNGEE. Variable domain in full (rest from reference TRBV9 and TRBJ2-5): DSGVTQTPKHLITATGQRVTLRCSPRSGDLSVYWYQQSLDQGLQFLIQYYNGEERAKGNILERFSAQQFPDLHSELNLSSLELGDSALYFCASSVAASVGETQYFGPGTRLLVL.

The V call is TRBV29-1, the J call TRBJ1-1; possibly TRBD1 for D (5 bases). Trimming shortened V by 7 bases and J by 10 bases, and 19 bases separated the two germline ends. The CDR3 has 12 amino acids. In germline, CDR1 is SQVTM, CDR2 ANQGSEA. CDR3 residues: CSGILPGKTAFF. In DNA form, the CDR3 reads TGCAGCGGTATCTTGCCAGGGAAGACAGCTTTCTTT.

V is TRBV12-3 or TRBV12-4 and J is TRBJ2-6; 7 bases map to TRBD2. The CDR3 runs to 15 residues. The V and J ends lost 3 bases and 2 bases, in that order; junction bases with no gene match: 1. CDR3 protein: CASSFGGTGANVLTF. The CDR3 nucleotides read TGTGCCAGCAGTTTCGGGGGGACTGGGGCCAACGTCCTGACTTTC.

The V gene is TRBV20-1, the J gene TRBJ2-1, with TRBD2 matching 12 bases. The J call is doubtful: the DNA matches TRBJ2-7 better. CDR3 length equals 19 residues. Germline V CDR1 and CDR2: DFQATT, SNEGSKA (reference sequence). The CDR3 reads CSARDPGLAGTRSSYEQYF. CDR3 sequence (DNA): TGCAGTGCTAGGGATCCGGGACTAGCGGGCACTAGGAGCTCCTACGAGCAGTACTTC.

This chain joins TRBV10-3 and TRBJ1-1; D not certain. CDR3 size: 12 residues. Trimming removed 0 bases from V and 6 bases from J, with 5 bases in between. The germline gives CDR1 ENHRY, CDR2 SYGVKD. The CDR3 DNA sequence: TGTGCCATCAGTGAGTCGCAGTCTGAAGCTTTCTTT. Residues: CAISESQSEAFF.

This clonotype was detected ten times or more. The chain links TRBV12-1 to TRBJ2-2. TRBV12-1 is a documented pseudogene. The length of the CDR3 is 14 residues. The CDR3 region is CASSKIGITGELFF. CDR3 bases: TGTGCCAGCAGCAAAATCGGGATCACCGGGGAGCTGTTTTTT.

This clonotype showed up just a few times. The chain has TRBV20-1 and TRBJ2-7; maybe TRBD1 (6 bases). Trimming took off 4 bases at V and 2 bases at J, with 15 bases between the two ends. Germline CDR1 DFQATT, CDR2 SNEGSKA (reference sequence). The CDR3 has 14 amino acids. This chain's CDR3 is CSATGDERTYEQYF. The CDR3 DNA follows: TGCAGTGCTACAGGGGATGAACGGACCTACGAGCAGTACTTC.